Sequencing of this T cell receptor beta chain was carried out in a study of technical replicates of blood from a handful of donors. The germline CDR1 and CDR2 sequences are LNHDA and SQIVND (reference sequence). V lost 6 bases and J 2 bases, leaving 8 bases between the germline ends. The CDR3 length is 14 residues. Assay used: immunoSEQ multiplex PCR; TCRdb lists only in-frame clones, some missing. The sample lists around 61,000 clones, more than 95% occurring once. The V and J genes are TRBV19 and TRBJ2-6; TRBD2 might be the D (5 bases). The TCR was taken from a human donor in good health. Sequenced input: T cells isolated from PBMCs. The CDR3 nucleotides read TGTGCCAGTAGCGGGGTCACTGGGGCCAACGTCCTGACTTTC. Residues: CASSGVTGANVLTF.